These 30 T cell receptor beta chains originate from one sample sequenced in a study of control samples from healthy donors and cancer patients. Sequenced by immunoSEQ multiplex PCR; TCRdb stores in-frame clones only, minus some. The table lists approximately 54,000 clones, almost 90% of them singletons. Source material: PBMCs. The receptor source for this set is a man aged 50 or older with head and neck cancer.

The chain is built from TRBV4-1 and TRBJ2-7; the match to TRBD2 covers 10 bases. This CDR3 has 16 amino acids. V trimming: 3 bases; J trimming: 2 bases; junction bases outside the gene matches: 7. Per the germline V gene, CDR1 is MGHRA and CDR2 is YSYEKL. The CDR3 DNA follows: TGCGCCAGCAGCCATTCCGAGAGCGGGAGGGCCTACGAGCAGTACTTC. Translation gives CASSHSESGRAYEQYF.

By its share, this clone is medium-sized. The sample contains more than one DNA sequence encoding this CDR3. The chain joins TRBV5-1 to TRBJ2-1, with 11 bases matching TRBD2. CDR1 is SGHRS, CDR2 YFSETQ, per germline. Trimming took 1 base from V and 4 from J; bases not matched to a gene: 7. CDR3 length equals 17 residues. This CDR3 is CASSLSPLAGGYNEQFF. The CDR3 DNA follows: TGCGCCAGCAGCTTGTCCCCCCTAGCGGGGGGATACAATGAGCAGTTCTTC.

The chain uses TRBV28 and TRBJ1-1, with 7 bases lining up with TRBD1. Trimming at V came to 2 bases and at J to 7 bases, leaving 10 bases not matched to a gene. The CDR3 length is 15 residues. Germline CDR1 MDHEN, CDR2 SYDVKM. CDR3 nucleotides: TGTGCCAGCAGTTTACCCGACAGGGCTAAGGGTGAAGCTTTCTTT. The encoded protein is CASSLPDRAKGEAFF.

J is TRBJ1-2 and V is TRBV7-2; possibly TRBD1 for D (5 bases). Trimming cost V 5 bases and J 4 bases, with 20 bases left between them. From germline, CDR1 is SGHTA and CDR2 FQGNSA. This CDR3 spans 16 amino acids. CDR3: CASSPNIGAAPYGYTF. Here the CDR3 DNA reads TGTGCCAGCAGCCCGAATATCGGGGCCGCTCCCTATGGCTACACCTTC.

The chain combines TRBV7-2 with TRBJ2-3, with D perhaps TRBD2 (7 bases). CDR1 is SGHTA and CDR2 is FQGNSA in the germline V gene. Trimming removed 4 bases from V and 1 base from J, with 9 bases in between. CDR3 length: 14 amino acids. The DNA for the CDR3 is TGTGCCAGCAGCTGGGGGGGCGGCACAGATACGCAGTATTTT. Its protein is CASSWGGGTDTQYF.

The chain is built from TRBV5-1 and TRBJ2-1; 10 nucleotides agree with TRBD1. Germline-derived CDR1 and CDR2 are SGHRS and YFSETQ. The CDR3 runs to 14 residues. Unmatched junction bases numbered 7, after V lost 4 bases and J lost 9 bases. CDR3 amino acids: CASSGGDRGPEQFF. The CDR3 nucleotides are TGCGCCAGCAGCGGCGGGGACAGGGGACCTGAGCAGTTCTTC.

The J gene is TRBJ2-3, the V gene TRBV10-3; 16 bases agree with TRBD2. This CDR3 is built from 18 residues. Losses at the gene ends were 3 bases for V and 4 bases for J; bases not matched to a gene: 7. The V gene's germline CDR1 is ENHRY and CDR2 SYGVKD. CDR3 sequence: CAISDKRGTSGGADTQYF. As DNA, the CDR3 is TGTGCCATCAGTGATAAACGAGGGACTAGCGGGGGGGCAGATACGCAGTATTTT.

The chain links TRBV5-6 to TRBJ1-1; no definite D call. Germline V gene data show CDR1 as SGHDT and CDR2 as YYEEEE. V shed 0 bases and J shed 6 bases, with 12 bases lying between them. This CDR3 is built from 14 residues. CDR3 amino acids: CASSLAGRLAEAFF. CDR3 in DNA: TGTGCCAGCAGCTTGGCTGGCAGACTAGCTGAAGCTTTCTTT.

This clone was seen a handful of times. The chain combines TRBV10-1 with TRBJ1-5; 7 bases are a match to TRBD1. With V trimmed by 3 bases and J by 7 bases, 6 bases remained unmatched. This CDR3 has 14 amino acids. Germline CDR1 WNHNN, CDR2 SYGVQD (reference sequence). CDR3 region: CASSEGTVTQPQHF. The CDR3 coding sequence is TGCGCCAGCAGTGAAGGGACAGTAACACAGCCCCAGCATTTT.

This chain connects TRBV3-1 (or the pseudogene TRBV3-2) to TRBJ1-6; possibly TRBD1 for D (6 bases). V lost 4 bases, J lost 7 bases, and 11 bases lay in between. The CDR3 length is 14 residues. The V gene's germline CDR1 is LGHDT and CDR2 YNNKEL (reference sequence). The CDR3: CASSPGQGNSPLHF. The CDR3 DNA sequence: TGTGCCAGCAGCCCCGGGCAGGGGAATTCACCCCTCCACTTT.

J is TRBJ1-1 and V is TRBV3-1 (or the pseudogene TRBV3-2), with D maybe TRBD1 (6 bases). The CDR3 is 15 amino acids. The V and J ends lost 4 bases and 4 bases respectively, with 16 bases between them. Germline V CDR1 and CDR2: LGHDT, YNNKEL (reference sequence). CDR3 residues: CASSPSTGTGTEAFF. CDR3 in DNA: TGTGCCAGCAGCCCATCGACAGGTACTGGCACTGAAGCTTTCTTT.

The gene calls are TRBV6-1 and TRBJ2-7; D is unresolved. Germline V gene sequence: CDR1 MNHNS, CDR2 SASEGT. The V and J ends lost 2 bases and 2 bases respectively, with 13 bases between them. There are 15 residues in the CDR3. CDR3 amino acids: CASSEYGTPTYEQYF. The CDR3 region has the DNA TGTGCCAGCAGTGAATACGGCACCCCTACCTACGAGCAGTACTTC.

The chain employs TRBV4-2 and TRBJ2-3; 8 bases map to TRBD2. The CDR3 runs to 17 residues. Germline CDR1 is LGHNA and CDR2 is YNFKEQ. V lost 0 bases and J lost 0; bases outside the gene matches: 5. This CDR3 is CASSQDFASGSTDTQYF. The CDR3 nucleotides are TGTGCCAGCAGCCAAGATTTCGCTAGCGGGAGCACAGATACGCAGTATTTT.

J is TRBJ1-6 and V is TRBV24-1; 8 nucleotides align to TRBD1. The germline V gene has CDR1 KGHDR and CDR2 SFDVKD. This CDR3 is 15 amino acids long. V lost 4 bases, J lost 13 bases, and 11 bases stayed unmatched. The DNA for the CDR3 is TGTGCCACCAGTGACCTGGACAGGGAAAAGCCGCCCCTCCACTTT. It codes for CATSDLDREKPPLHF.

The chain recombines TRBV24-1 with TRBJ2-7; tentatively, D is TRBD1 or TRBD2 (6 bases each). This CDR3 has 14 residues. Germline CDR1 reads KGHDR; CDR2 reads SFDVKD. Trimming removed 10 bases at V and 4 bases at J, with 19 bases between. The CDR3 region has the DNA TGTGCCACGATGCAGAATCAGGGGAGGTACGAGCAGTACTTC. Its translation is CATMQNQGRYEQYF.

This chain uses TRBV5-5 with TRBJ2-5, with 15 bases that match TRBD2. With V trimmed by 3 bases and J by 5 bases, 8 bases remained unmatched. The germline gives CDR1 SGHKS, CDR2 YYEKEE (reference sequence). CDR3 length: 17 amino acids. Here the CDR3 reads CASSSGTSGGPGETQYF. In nucleotides, the CDR3 is TGTGCCAGCAGCTCGGGGACTAGCGGGGGGCCTGGCGAGACCCAGTACTTC.

V is TRBV5-1 and J is TRBJ1-1; D uncertain. The CDR3 is 14 amino acids. V lost 4 bases and J lost 1, with 11 bases in between. Germline CDR1 SGHRS, CDR2 YFSETQ. The CDR3 is CASSAVRGNTEAFF. DNA for the CDR3: TGCGCCAGCAGCGCCGTGCGGGGGAACACTGAAGCTTTCTTT.

This CDR3 is CASSYGLNTGELFF. CDR3 coding DNA: TGCGCCAGCAGCTATGGGTTGAACACCGGGGAGCTGTTTTTT. This chain joins TRBV5-1 and TRBJ2-2; D ambiguous. The CDR3 loop spans 14 amino acids. Per germline, CDR1 SGHRS and CDR2 YFSETQ. V lost 3 bases to trimming and J lost 1 base, with 7 bases between them.

This chain joins TRBV14 and TRBJ2-1; D call uncertain. The germline gives CDR1 SGHDN, CDR2 FVKESK. This CDR3 has 13 residues. Trimming removed 10 bases from V and 5 bases from J, with 15 bases in between. The DNA of the CDR3 is TGTGCCACCTCGCTCGGGTATAACAATGAGCAGTTCTTC. It specifies CATSLGYNNEQFF.

The V gene is TRBV15, the J gene TRBJ2-1; D remains unclear. The CDR3 loop spans 13 amino acids. Trimming shortened V by 1 base and J by 7 bases, and 8 bases separated the two germline ends. Germline V gene sequence: CDR1 LNHNV, CDR2 YYDKDF (reference sequence). The DNA for the CDR3 is TGTGCCACCAGCAGAGGGGGTAGGAATGAGCAGTTCTTC. This translates into CATSRGGRNEQFF.

The chain combines TRBV10-1 with TRBJ2-7; the D is unclear. The CDR3 is made up of 13 amino acids. Germline V gives CDR1 WNHNN, CDR2 SYGVQD (reference sequence). The V end was cut by 5 bases, the J end by 6 bases, with 14 bases between. This CDR3 reads CASSIMGSGEQYF. The CDR3 DNA reads as TGCGCCAGCAGTATTATGGGGTCGGGCGAGCAGTACTTC.

This chain links TRBV5-4 with TRBJ1-1; D gene uncertain. Germline V gene data show CDR1 as SGHNT and CDR2 as YYREEE (reference sequence). This CDR3 comprises 13 residues. Trimming stripped 0 bases from V and 5 bases from J, with 8 bases between. In nucleotides, the CDR3 is TGTGCCAGCAGCTTGGACAGAGGGACTGAAGCTTTCTTT. Its translation: CASSLDRGTEAFF. Full variable domain (rest looked up from reference TRBV5-4 and TRBJ1-1): ETGVTQSPTHLIKTRGQQVTLRCSSQSGHNTVSWYQQALGQGPQFIFQYYREEENGRGNFPPRFSGLQFPNYSSELNVNALELDDSALYLCASSLDRGTEAFFGQGTRLTVV.

V gene TRBV6-1 combines with J gene TRBJ2-3; D may be TRBD1 or TRBD2 (5 bases each). The V and J ends lost 2 bases and 2 bases respectively, with 11 bases between them. CDR3 length: 15 residues. Germline CDR1 MNHNS, CDR2 SASEGT. The CDR3 sequence is CASSEITGLTDTQYF. DNA for the CDR3: TGTGCCAGCAGTGAAATCACAGGACTCACAGATACGCAGTATTTT.

The V gene is TRBV11-2, the J gene TRBJ1-5; a weak D match, TRBD1 (6 bases). The CDR3 consists of 14 residues. CDR1 and CDR2 (germline): SGHAT, FQNNGV. V was trimmed by 0 bases and J by 7 bases, leaving 10 bases between them. CDR3 in amino acids: CASSLELGAQPQHF. CDR3 nucleotide sequence: TGTGCCAGCAGCTTAGAGCTGGGGGCCCAGCCCCAGCATTTT.

This chain uses TRBV19 with TRBJ2-7; D remains unclear. Germline lookup yields CDR1 LNHDA and CDR2 SQIVND (reference sequence). Trimming cost V 3 bases and J 5 bases, with 5 bases left between them. This CDR3 has 11 amino acids. CDR3 DNA: TGTGCCAGTAGTATGAATGACGAGCAGTACTTC. It is translated as CASSMNDEQYF.

A single count supports this clone. V usage is TRBV3-1 (or the pseudogene TRBV3-2) and J usage is TRBJ2-7, with D tentatively TRBD2 (5 bases). Deletions cut 0 bases from V and 4 bases from J, with 13 bases between. The CDR3 is 15 residues long. The germline V gene encodes CDR1 LGHDT and CDR2 YNNKEL (reference sequence). CDR3 sequence (DNA): TGTGCCAGCAGCCAAGATCCGGGGTGGGTGTACGAGCAGTACTTC. Its protein product is CASSQDPGWVYEQYF.

The rearrangement links TRBV3-1 (or the pseudogene TRBV3-2) to TRBJ2-2, with 12 bases that match TRBD2. V lost 1 base and J lost 6; bases outside the gene matches: 3. The CDR3 sequence is 16 residues long. CDR1 and CDR2 from the germline V gene are LGHDT and YNNKEL (reference sequence). The CDR3 DNA follows: TGTGCCAGCAGCCAAGCCGGACTAGCGGGATCCGGGGAGCTGTTTTTT. Residues: CASSQAGLAGSGELFF.

The chain combines TRBV5-4 with TRBJ2-7; TRBD2 matches at 8 bases. CDR1 is SGHNT and CDR2 is YYREEE in the germline V gene (reference sequence). V lost 7 bases to trimming and J lost 4 bases; unmatched junction nucleotides: 10. The CDR3 spans 14 residues. CDR3 region: CASHKTSGQYEQYF. The CDR3 DNA sequence: TGTGCCAGCCACAAAACTAGCGGACAGTACGAGCAGTACTTC.

V and J are TRBV5-1 and TRBJ2-7; D not certain. Trimming stripped 0 bases from V and 4 bases from J, with 14 bases between. CDR1 and CDR2 (germline): SGHRS, YFSETQ. The CDR3 runs to 15 residues. CDR3 in DNA: TGCGCCAGCAGCTTGGAGCGCGGTACCGTATACGAGCAGTACTTC. Protein: CASSLERGTVYEQYF.

The chain links TRBV19 to TRBJ2-2, with D maybe TRBD1 (6 bases). Trimming removed 5 bases from V and 3 bases from J, with 10 bases in between. Germline V gene lookup returns CDR1 LNHDA and CDR2 SQIVND (reference sequence). This CDR3 has 14 amino acids. The CDR3 protein is CASSSQGYTGELFF. In DNA form, the CDR3 reads TGTGCCAGTAGTTCTCAGGGGTACACCGGGGAGCTGTTTTTT.